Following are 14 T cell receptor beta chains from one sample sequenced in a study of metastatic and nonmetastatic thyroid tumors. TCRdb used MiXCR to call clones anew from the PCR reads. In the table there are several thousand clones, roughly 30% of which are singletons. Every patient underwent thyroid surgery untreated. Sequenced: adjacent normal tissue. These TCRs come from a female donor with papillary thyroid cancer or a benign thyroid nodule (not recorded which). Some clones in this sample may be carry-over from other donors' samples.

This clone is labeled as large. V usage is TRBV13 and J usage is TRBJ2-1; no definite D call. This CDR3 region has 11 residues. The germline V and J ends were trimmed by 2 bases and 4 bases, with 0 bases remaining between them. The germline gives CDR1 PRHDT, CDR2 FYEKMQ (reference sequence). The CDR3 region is CASSLYNEQFF. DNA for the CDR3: TGTGCCAGCAGCTTATACAATGAGCAGTTCTTC.

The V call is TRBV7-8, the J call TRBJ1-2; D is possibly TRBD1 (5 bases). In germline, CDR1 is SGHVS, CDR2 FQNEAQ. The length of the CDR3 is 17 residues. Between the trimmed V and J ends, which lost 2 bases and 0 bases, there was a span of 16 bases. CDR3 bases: TGTGCCAGCAGCTTATGGAAAGGGGCTAAAGCTAACTATGGCTACACCTTC. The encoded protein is CASSLWKGAKANYGYTF.

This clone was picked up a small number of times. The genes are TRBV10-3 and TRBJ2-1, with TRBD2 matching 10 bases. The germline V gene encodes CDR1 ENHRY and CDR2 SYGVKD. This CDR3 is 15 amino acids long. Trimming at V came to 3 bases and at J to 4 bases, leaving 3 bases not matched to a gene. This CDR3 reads CAISDISGGYNEQFF. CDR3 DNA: TGTGCCATCAGTGATATTAGCGGGGGGTACAATGAGCAGTTCTTC.

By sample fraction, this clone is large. CDR3 in amino acids: CASRIPTGTVYNEQFF. DNA for the CDR3: TGTGCCAGCAGAATTCCAACCGGGACAGTATACAATGAGCAGTTCTTC. V gene TRBV6-1 combines with J gene TRBJ2-1; 7 bases match TRBD1. J gave up 4 bases and V 6 bases, and 12 bases lay outside the gene matches. This CDR3 spans 16 amino acids. In germline, CDR1 is MNHNS, CDR2 SASEGT.

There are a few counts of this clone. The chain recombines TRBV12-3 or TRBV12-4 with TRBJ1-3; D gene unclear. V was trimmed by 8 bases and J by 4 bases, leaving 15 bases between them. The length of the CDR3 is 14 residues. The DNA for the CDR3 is TGTGCCAGCGGGAAAGTATTCTCAGGAAACACCATATATTTT. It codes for CASGKVFSGNTIYF.

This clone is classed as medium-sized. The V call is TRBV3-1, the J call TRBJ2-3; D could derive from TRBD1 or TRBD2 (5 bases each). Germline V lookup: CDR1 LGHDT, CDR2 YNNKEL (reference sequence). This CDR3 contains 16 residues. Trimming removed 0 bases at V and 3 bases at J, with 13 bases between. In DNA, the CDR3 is TGTGCCAGCAGCCAAGAAGTGAGAGGGGTGACAGATACGCAGTATTTT. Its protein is CASSQEVRGVTDTQYF.

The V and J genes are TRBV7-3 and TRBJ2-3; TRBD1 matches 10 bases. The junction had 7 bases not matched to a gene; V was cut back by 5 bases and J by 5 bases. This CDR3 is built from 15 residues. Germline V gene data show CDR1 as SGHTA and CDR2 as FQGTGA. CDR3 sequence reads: CASSRWGQGIDTQYF. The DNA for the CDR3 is TGTGCCAGCAGCCGTTGGGGACAGGGGATAGATACGCAGTATTTT. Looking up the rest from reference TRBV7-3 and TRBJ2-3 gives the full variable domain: GAGVSQTPSNKVTEKGKYVELRCDPISGHTALYWYRQSLGQGPEFLIYFQGTGAADDSGLPNDRFFAVRPEGSVSTLKIQRTERGDSAVYLCASSRWGQGIDTQYFGPGTRLTVL.

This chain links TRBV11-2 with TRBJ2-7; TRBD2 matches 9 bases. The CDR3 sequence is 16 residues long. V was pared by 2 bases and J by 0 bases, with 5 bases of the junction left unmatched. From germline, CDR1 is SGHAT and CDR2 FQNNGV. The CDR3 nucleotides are TGTGCCAGCAGCTTAACTAGCGGGTGGATCTCCTACGAGCAGTACTTC. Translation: CASSLTSGWISYEQYF.

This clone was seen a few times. The CDR3 DNA is TGTGCCAGCAGTGACTCCTTGAGGGGACAGGGGTACGGCTACACCTTC. It translates to CASSDSLRGQGYGYTF. The chain uses TRBV28 and TRBJ1-2; 10 bases agree with TRBD1. The CDR3 length is 16 residues. The germline gives CDR1 MDHEN, CDR2 SYDVKM. J was trimmed by 8 bases and V by 5 bases; bases with no gene match: 14.

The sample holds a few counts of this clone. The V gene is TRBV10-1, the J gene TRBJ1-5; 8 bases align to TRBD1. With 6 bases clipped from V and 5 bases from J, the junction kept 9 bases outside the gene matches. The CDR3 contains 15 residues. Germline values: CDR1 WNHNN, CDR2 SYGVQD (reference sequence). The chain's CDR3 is CASSEQQGVDQPQHF. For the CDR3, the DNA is TGCGCCAGCAGCGAACAACAGGGGGTAGATCAGCCCCAGCATTTT.

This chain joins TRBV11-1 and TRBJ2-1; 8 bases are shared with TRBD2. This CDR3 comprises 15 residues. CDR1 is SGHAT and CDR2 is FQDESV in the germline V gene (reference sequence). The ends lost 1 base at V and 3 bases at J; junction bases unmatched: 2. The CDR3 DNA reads TGTGCCAGCAGCTTAGGTAGCGGGATCTACAATGAGCAGTTCTTC. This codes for CASSLGSGIYNEQFF.

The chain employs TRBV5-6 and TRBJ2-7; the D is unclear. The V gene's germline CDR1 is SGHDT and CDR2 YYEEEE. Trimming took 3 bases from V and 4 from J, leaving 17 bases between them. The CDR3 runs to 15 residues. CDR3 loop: CASSSAGSVWYEQYF. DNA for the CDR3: TGTGCCAGCAGCTCGGCTGGTTCCGTCTGGTACGAGCAGTACTTC.

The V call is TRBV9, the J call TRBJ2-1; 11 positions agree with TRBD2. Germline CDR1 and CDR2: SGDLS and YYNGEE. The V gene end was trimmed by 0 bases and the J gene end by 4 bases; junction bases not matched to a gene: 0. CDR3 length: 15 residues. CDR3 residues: CASSVGTSGYNEQFF. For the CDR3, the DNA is TGTGCCAGCAGCGTAGGGACTAGCGGGTACAATGAGCAGTTCTTC.

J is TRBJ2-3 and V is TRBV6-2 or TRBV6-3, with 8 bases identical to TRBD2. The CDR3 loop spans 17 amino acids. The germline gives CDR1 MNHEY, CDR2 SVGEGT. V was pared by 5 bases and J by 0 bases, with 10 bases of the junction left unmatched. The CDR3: CASSHTSGGLSTDTQYF. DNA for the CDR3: TGTGCCAGCAGTCACACATCGGGAGGGCTCAGCACAGATACGCAGTATTTT.